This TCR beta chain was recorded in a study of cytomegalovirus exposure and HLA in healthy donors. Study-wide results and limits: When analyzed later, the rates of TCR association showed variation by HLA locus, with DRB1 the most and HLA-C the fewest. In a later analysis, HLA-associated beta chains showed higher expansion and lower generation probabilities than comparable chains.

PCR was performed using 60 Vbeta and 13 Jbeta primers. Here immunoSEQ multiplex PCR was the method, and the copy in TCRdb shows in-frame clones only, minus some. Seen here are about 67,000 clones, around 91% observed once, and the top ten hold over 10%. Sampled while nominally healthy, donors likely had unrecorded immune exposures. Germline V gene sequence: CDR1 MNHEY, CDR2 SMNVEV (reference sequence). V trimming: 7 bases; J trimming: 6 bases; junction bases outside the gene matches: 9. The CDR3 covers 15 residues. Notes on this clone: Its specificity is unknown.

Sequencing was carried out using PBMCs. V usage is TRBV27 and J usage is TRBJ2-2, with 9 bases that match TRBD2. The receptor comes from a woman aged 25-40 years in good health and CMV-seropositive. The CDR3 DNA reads TGTGCCAGCACCCTAGCGGGATGGTTGGCCGGGGAGCTGTTTTTT. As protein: CASTLAGWLAGELFF.